This T cell receptor (beta chain) was observed in a study of response to subunit inactivated influenza vaccine. This clonotype was recorded many times. Its specificity is not known. MiXCR, applied by TCRdb to the RT-PCR reads, yields one record per CDR3 protein. Among 750,000 to 850,000 distinct CDR3 sequences, less than 20% were seen once, and the ten largest hold 11%. Study-wide findings and caveats: The authors proposed limited new T cell recruitment per seasonal influenza vaccination.

Deletions cut 1 base from V and 1 base from J, with 7 bases between. The CDR3 has 14 amino acids. Per germline, CDR1 DFQATT and CDR2 SNEGSKA (reference sequence). This chain joins TRBV20-1 and TRBJ2-2; D not certain. The clonotype comes from a man in his fifties or sixties who received an inactivated influenza vaccine. Sequenced material: PBMCs from blood, taken roughly 5 days after vaccination. CDR3 sequence: CSARGGGNTGELFF. DNA of the CDR3: TGCAGTGCTAGAGGTGGTGGGAACACCGGGGAGCTGTTTTTT.